These T cell receptor beta chains were read from a single sample in a study of blood T cell repertoires in COVID-19. Clones were read by immunoSEQ multiplex PCR, and TCRdb kept only the in-frame ones, dropping some. The sample holds a few hundred thousand clones; around nine tenths are singletons and the top ten take about 6%. The material sequenced was PBMCs or T cells enriched from blood (not recorded which). Receptor source: a woman aged 30 to 39 who had recovered from COVID-19. The CDR3 runs from the conserved cysteine through the conserved F or W. Fields, in order: D gene, CDR3 length, clone size, J gene, V gene, CDR3 protein, CDR3 DNA. A D gene is named only where the DNA matches it firmly. Clone size is shown for a subset of rows, as once, few, many or a class of expanded clone.

TRBD1 15 - TRBJ2-3 TRBV6-5 CASSSSRGFTDTQYF TGTGCCAGCAGTTCGAGCAGGGGGTTCACAGATACGCAGTATTTT
TRBD2 16 - TRBJ2-7 TRBV6-1 CASSERVGGGSYEQYF TGTGCCAGCAGTGAACGGGTGGGCGGGGGGTCCTACGAGCAGTACTTC
- 11 - TRBJ2-7 TRBV20-1 CSANGKDEQYF TGCAGTGCTAACGGGAAGGACGAGCAGTACTTC
TRBD1 14 - TRBJ1-2 TRBV19 CASSQVAGGLGYTF TGTGCCAGTAGCCAAGTCGCAGGGGGCCTTGGCTACACCTTC
- 18 - TRBJ2-2 TRBV4-3 CASSQEVRTGANTGELFF TGCGCCAGCAGCCAAGAGGTCCGAACTGGGGCTAACACCGGGGAGCTGTTTTTT
- 13 - TRBJ1-1 TRBV10-3 CAIRRDGNTEAFF TGTGCCATCAGGCGGGACGGGAACACTGAAGCTTTCTTT
- 13 - TRBJ1-2 TRBV19 CASSISGHYGYTF TGTGCCAGTAGTATATCAGGGCACTATGGCTACACCTTC
- 15 - TRBJ2-2 TRBV19 CASSISTGNTGELFF TGTGCCAGTAGTATCAGTACAGGGAACACCGGGGAGCTGTTTTTT
- 15 - TRBJ1-6 TRBV5-5 CASSRTTAPSSPLHF TGTGCCAGCAGTCGTACGACAGCCCCCTCATCACCCCTCCACTTT
- 15 - TRBJ2-1 TRBV7-2 CASSLDVAGNNEQFF TGTGCCAGCAGCTTAGATGTGGCGGGGAACAATGAGCAGTTCTTC
- 15 - TRBJ1-1 TRBV7-9 CASSSPSFGNTEAFF TGTGCCAGCAGCTCACCGTCCTTCGGGAACACTGAAGCTTTCTTT
TRBD2 15 - TRBJ2-1 TRBV15 CATSSGLAGADEQFF TGTGCCACCAGCAGTGGACTAGCGGGGGCGGATGAGCAGTTCTTC
TRBD1 14 - TRBJ1-4 TRBV19 CASKPGQKNEKLFF TGTGCCAGTAAACCGGGACAGAAAAATGAAAAACTGTTTTTT
- 14 - TRBJ1-6 TRBV30 CAWSVPQGNSPLHF TGTGCCTGGAGTGTACCTCAGGGTAATTCACCCCTCCACTTT
- 14 - TRBJ2-7 TRBV4-3 CASSPYGGAYEQYF TGCGCCAGCAGCCCCTATGGGGGGGCTTACGAGCAGTACTTC
- 13 - TRBJ2-2 TRBV25-1 CASSAPGAGELFF TGTGCCAGCAGTGCTCCAGGGGCCGGGGAGCTGTTTTTT
TRBD1 13 - TRBJ1-1 TRBV5-1 CASRGTANTEAFF TGCGCCAGCAGAGGGACAGCGAACACTGAAGCTTTCTTT
TRBD2 15 - TRBJ2-7 TRBV6-5 CASRHPGGGSYEQYF TGTGCCAGTAGACACCCTGGGGGGGGGTCGTACGAGCAGTACTTC
- 14 - TRBJ1-3 TRBV5-6 CASSDSSSGNTIYF TGTGCCAGCAGCGACAGCAGCTCTGGAAACACCATATATTTT
TRBD1 15 - TRBJ1-2 TRBV2 CASSEAGDSLYGYTF TGTGCCAGCAGTGAAGCGGGGGACAGTCTCTATGGCTACACCTTC
- 13 - TRBJ1-1 TRBV30 CAWSVEEGTEAFF TGTGCCTGGAGTGTAGAGGAGGGGACTGAAGCTTTCTTT
- 14 - TRBJ2-5 TRBV5-1 CASSLVGALETQYF TGCGCCAGCAGCTTGGTTGGGGCTCTGGAGACCCAGTACTTC
- 15 few TRBJ1-3 TRBV19 CASNPGGPPGNTIYF TGTGCCAGTAACCCGGGGGGGCCGCCTGGAAACACCATATATTTT
- 13 - TRBJ1-2 TRBV6-2/TRBV6-3 CASSDRTAYGYTF TGTGCCAGCAGTGACCGGACAGCCTATGGCTACACCTTC
- 19 - TRBJ1-5 TRBV4-1 CASSLHSGGRDHSNQPQHF TGCGCCAGCAGCCTCCATTCTGGGGGCAGGGACCATAGCAATCAGCCCCAGCATTTT
TRBD1 16 - TRBJ2-2 TRBV13 CASSEFTGGSTGELFF TGTGCCAGCAGCGAATTTACAGGGGGTAGCACCGGGGAGCTGTTTTTT
TRBD1 13 - TRBJ1-6 TRBV24-1 CATSVGTGDPLHF TGTGCCACCAGTGTCGGGACAGGGGATCCCCTCCACTTT
TRBD1 15 - TRBJ1-6 TRBV18 CASSPRTGLPSPLHF TGTGCCAGCTCACCTCGGACAGGGTTACCCTCACCCCTCCACTTT
- 15 - TRBJ2-7 TRBV5-6 CASSHQRRLSYEQYF TGTGCCAGCAGCCACCAGCGACGGCTCTCCTACGAGCAGTACTTC
- 13 - TRBJ1-5 TRBV30 CAWGAGGNQPQHF TGTGCCTGGGGGGCAGGGGGCAATCAGCCCCAGCATTTT
- 13 - TRBJ2-5 TRBV11-2 CASSWGVQETQYF TGTGCCAGCAGCTGGGGGGTCCAAGAGACCCAGTACTTC
TRBD1 18 - TRBJ2-2 TRBV15 CATSRATGGQGRTGELFF TGTGCCACCAGCAGAGCTACGGGTGGACAGGGGAGGACCGGGGAGCTGTTTTTT
- 15 - TRBJ1-4 TRBV27 CASSVNYATNEKLFF TGTGCCAGCAGCGTGAACTATGCAACTAATGAAAAACTGTTTTTT
TRBD1 13 - TRBJ2-5 TRBV6-5 CASSTTGGETQYF TGTGCCAGCAGTACGACAGGGGGAGAGACCCAGTACTTC
- 11 - TRBJ1-1 TRBV2 CASRANTEAFF TGTGCCAGCAGAGCGAACACTGAAGCTTTCTTT
TRBD1 16 - TRBJ2-7 TRBV7-9 CASSALMTGGYYEQYF TGTGCCAGCAGCGCACTGATGACAGGGGGTTACTACGAGCAGTACTTC
TRBD1 14 - TRBJ1-2 TRBV11-2 CASSLDRVEYGYTF TGTGCCAGCAGCCTGGACAGGGTAGAGTATGGCTACACCTTC
TRBD1 11 once TRBJ1-1 TRBV11-1 CASSKDREAFF TGTGCCAGCAGCAAGGACAGGGAAGCTTTCTTT
TRBD1 12 once TRBJ2-7 TRBV29-1 CSVSTGVGEQYF TGCAGCGTGTCGACAGGGGTCGGCGAGCAGTACTTC
- 15 - TRBJ2-2 TRBV5-1 CASSLAPVNTGELFF TGCGCCAGCAGCTTGGCTCCCGTGAACACCGGGGAGCTGTTTTTT
- 13 once TRBJ1-1 TRBV5-1 CASSLAGYTEAFF TGCGCCAGCAGCTTGGCCGGGTACACTGAAGCTTTCTTT
- 16 - TRBJ1-2 TRBV5-1 CASSLAAGAPGYGYTF TGCGCCAGCAGCTTGGCCGCAGGTGCCCCCGGCTATGGCTACACCTTC
TRBD2 18 - TRBJ2-7 TRBV19 CASSIVGSGGQSSYEQYF TGTGCCAGTAGTATAGTGGGTAGCGGGGGCCAGAGCTCCTACGAGCAGTACTTC
TRBD2 18 once TRBJ2-3 TRBV18 CASSLLSPQRGDTDTQYF TGTGCCAGCTCATTACTTTCCCCTCAGCGGGGGGACACAGATACGCAGTATTTT